What follows are 32 T cell receptor beta chains derived from one specimen sequenced in a study of glioma-infiltrating T cells. Amplification of TCR alpha and beta CDR3 regions from RNA used iRepertoire nested multiplex PCR. TCRdb re-called the multiplex PCR reads through MiXCR, storing one row per CDR3 protein. The sample yields 300,000 to 450,000 distinct CDR3 sequences, roughly two fifths seen once. The sequencing input was glioma tissue, nonneoplastic brain tissue, or PBMCs (not recorded which). All receptors come from a human donor with low-grade glioma or glioblastoma, undergoing nonglioma brain surgery, or in good health (not recorded which).

This clonotype was seen a single time. Just one base apart from a much larger clone, this may be a read error. V gene TRBV7-2 combines with J gene TRBJ1-2; D call uncertain. CDR1 SGHTA and CDR2 FQGNSA come from the germline V gene. The CDR3 runs to 13 residues. The CDR3 loop is CASSLAENYSYTF. The CDR3 region has the DNA TGTGCCAGCAGCTTGGCAGAAAACTATAGCTACACCTTC.

About this clonotype: The junction and the germline gene differ at one end; a read error may be behind it. V usage is TRBV28 and J usage is TRBJ2-1; either TRBD1 or TRBD2 may fit D (7 bases each). CDR3 length equals 20 residues. Germline V gene lookup returns CDR1 MDHEN and CDR2 SYDVKM. This CDR3 is CASSPLSGRGLIEKDNERFF. The CDR3 bases are TGTGCCAGCAGTCCCCTCTCGGGGAGGGGGCTGATCGAAAAAGACAATGAGCGGTTCTTC.

This sequence joins TRBV10-3 and TRBJ1-2; the match to TRBD1 covers 7 bases. V trimming: 8 bases; J trimming: 5 bases; junction bases outside the gene matches: 11. This CDR3 spans 14 amino acids. Germline-derived CDR1 and CDR2 are ENHRY and SYGVKD. CDR3 in amino acids: CAIRTGAAYYGYTF. The CDR3 nucleotides are TGTGCCATCCGGACAGGAGCCGCCTATTATGGCTACACCTTC.

The rearrangement links TRBV25-1 to TRBJ1-1; 7 nucleotides match TRBD1. The V and J ends lost 6 bases and 2 bases, in that order; junction bases with no gene match: 15. Germline values: CDR1 MGHDK, CDR2 SYGVNS. The CDR3 is 17 amino acids. In nucleotides, the CDR3 is TGTGCCAGCAGCCGAGGACGGACAGGCCGAGGAAACACTGAAGCTTTCTTT. Encoded protein: CASSRGRTGRGNTEAFF.

To note about this clonotype: With a much larger clone just one base away, this may be a read error. J is TRBJ2-7 and V is TRBV27; 14 nucleotides line up with TRBD2. CDR1 is MNHEY, CDR2 SMNVEV, per germline (reference sequence). The CDR3 is 15 amino acids. With 5 bases clipped from V and 5 bases from J, the junction kept 5 bases outside the gene matches. CDR3 loop: CASSGGTSGRNEQYF. Here the CDR3 DNA reads TGTGCCAGCAGTGGCGGGACTAGCGGGAGAAACGAGCAGTACTTC.

The V call is TRBV28, the J call TRBJ1-5; D is possibly TRBD1 (6 bases). Germline V gene lookup returns CDR1 MDHEN and CDR2 SYDVKM. Between the trimmed V and J ends, which lost 4 bases and 6 bases, there was a span of 16 bases. This CDR3 region has 15 residues. CDR3 nucleotides: TGTGCCAGCAGTTCCTTACAGGGTGGGAGTCAGCCCCAGCATTTT. Residues: CASSSLQGGSQPQHF.

The sample holds a few counts of this clonotype. The gene calls are TRBV20-1 and TRBJ2-3, with TRBD2 matching over 10 bases. This CDR3 is built from 15 residues. Germline CDR1 is DFQATT and CDR2 is SNEGSKA (reference sequence). J lost 4 bases, V lost 5 bases, and 9 bases had no gene match. The CDR3 nucleotides read TGCAGTGCTCCGAGGCCTAGCGGGAGCCCAGATACGCAGTATTTT. Translation: CSAPRPSGSPDTQYF.

This clonotype has only one observation. It may be a read error: a sequence one base away is much more abundant. CDR3 nucleotides: TGTGCCAACAGTCCAGATTTAAACACTGAAGCTTTCTTT. Translation gives CANSPDLNTEAFF. V usage is TRBV27 and J usage is TRBJ1-1; D unresolved. The CDR3 covers 13 residues. Germline CDR1 reads MNHEY; CDR2 reads SMNVEV (reference sequence).

Details on this clonotype: A much larger clonotype is one base distant, so this may be a read error. The chain joins TRBV6-2 or TRBV6-3 to TRBJ2-7, with TRBD2 identical over 10 bases. CDR3 size: 15 residues. Losses at the gene ends were 0 bases for V and 6 bases for J; bases not matched to a gene: 5. Germline values: CDR1 MNHEY, CDR2 SVGEGT. CDR3 protein: CASSYSPSGSCEQYF. The CDR3 DNA reads as TGTGCCAGCAGTTACTCGCCTAGCGGGAGCTGCGAGCAGTACTTC.

The chain is built from TRBV7-9 and TRBJ2-3; D remains ambiguous. The CDR3 contains 14 residues. Deletions cut 1 base from V and 2 bases from J, with 7 bases between. Germline V gene data show CDR1 as SEHNR and CDR2 as FQNEAQ (reference sequence). This CDR3 reads CASSLVSYTDTQYF. For the CDR3, the DNA is TGTGCCAGCAGCTTAGTTTCCTACACAGATACGCAGTATTTT.

This clonotype has just a few counts. V gene TRBV10-3 combines with J gene TRBJ2-7; 7 nucleotides agree with TRBD1. The CDR3 sequence is 14 residues long. Looked up from germline, CDR1 is ENHRY and CDR2 is SYGVKD. Germline trimming cut 6 bases from V and 2 bases from J; bases unmatched to any gene: 7. The CDR3 loop is CAIRFGTGAYEQYF. CDR3 DNA sequence: TGTGCCATCAGATTCGGAACAGGGGCCTACGAGCAGTACTTC.

CDR3 DNA: TGCGCCAGCAGCCAAGAGTCTACCATGAACACTGAAGCTTTCTTT. It specifies CASSQESTMNTEAFF. The rearrangement joins TRBV4-3 to TRBJ1-1; D uncertain. CDR1 and CDR2 from the germline V gene are LGHNA and YSLEER. This CDR3 contains 15 residues. V was trimmed by 0 bases and J by 0 bases, leaving 8 bases between them.

This clonotype came up many times. Mismatch with germline at one junction end may stem from a read error. This chain connects TRBV5-5 to TRBJ1-1; the match to TRBD1 covers 8 bases. The CDR3 is 14 amino acids. From germline, CDR1 is SGHKS and CDR2 YYEKEE (reference sequence). The CDR3 loop is CASSLDRANTEAFF. CDR3 in DNA: TGCGCCAGCAGCTTGGACAGGGCGAACACTGAAGCTTTCTTT.

This clonotype was picked up a small number of times. V and J are TRBV6-5 and TRBJ2-1; 11 bases agree with TRBD2. Germline V CDR1 and CDR2: MNHEY, SVGAGI. The CDR3 runs 16 residues. Trimming took 0 bases from V and 5 from J; bases not matched to a gene: 3. The CDR3 reads CASSYSTSGIHNEQFF. In nucleotides, the CDR3 is TGTGCCAGCAGTTACTCGACTAGCGGGATCCACAATGAGCAGTTCTTC.

About this clonotype: A much larger clone lies a single base off, so this may be a read error. The genes are TRBV6-5 and TRBJ2-1; tentative D call: TRBD2 (6 bases). This CDR3 spans 16 amino acids. Germline CDR1 reads MNHEY; CDR2 reads SVGAGI. V gave up 2 bases and J gave up 9 bases, with 20 bases separating them. In DNA, the CDR3 is TGTGCCAGCAGTTACCGGGTGGGAGGCAAGGATAGTGAGCAGTTCTTC. Its translation: CASSYRVGGKDSEQFF.

The J gene is TRBJ2-1, the V gene TRBV5-4, with D uncertain. The V gene's germline CDR1 is SGHNT and CDR2 YYREEE (reference sequence). The V and J ends lost 1 base and 8 bases respectively, with 19 bases between them. The CDR3 runs 16 residues. CDR3 region: CASSLYPWVPLDEQFF. Here the CDR3 DNA reads TGTGCCAGCAGCTTGTACCCGTGGGTCCCCCTCGATGAGCAGTTCTTC.

The V gene is TRBV7-3, the J gene TRBJ2-7; D unclear. V shed 7 bases and J shed 2 bases, with 12 bases lying between them. This CDR3 has 13 residues. Germline-derived CDR1 and CDR2 are SGHTA and FQGTGA. The CDR3 is CASTSSVTYEQYF. In DNA, the CDR3 is TGTGCCAGCACGTCCAGCGTAACCTACGAGCAGTACTTC.

This clonotype came up many times. V usage is TRBV27 and J usage is TRBJ2-7; D is undetermined. This CDR3 has 16 amino acids. V was cut by 4 bases and J by 7 bases, with 23 bases left in between. Germline CDR1 and CDR2: MNHEY and SMNVEV (reference sequence). CDR3 nucleotides: TGTGCCAGCAGTTCCTTTCCGCCGGGTTTAGTGGGAGAGCAGTACTTC. It is translated as CASSSFPPGLVGEQYF.

This clonotype was recorded a few times. The chain links TRBV20-1 to TRBJ1-6; TRBD1 matches at 7 bases. Germline values: CDR1 DFQATT, CDR2 SNEGSKA (reference sequence). The CDR3 consists of 16 residues. Losses at the gene ends were 1 base for V and 3 bases for J; bases not matched to a gene: 6. CDR3 DNA: TGCAGTGCTAGAGCGGGACAGCCAGACTATAATTCACCCCTCCACTTT. Translating gives CSARAGQPDYNSPLHF.

This clonotype was seen ten or more times. The chain uses TRBV27 and TRBJ2-3, with 7 bases that match TRBD1. Germline V lookup: CDR1 MNHEY, CDR2 SMNVEV (reference sequence). V shed 3 bases and J 2 bases; nucleotides not matched to a gene: 8. This CDR3 comprises 16 residues. CDR3 sequence (DNA): TGTGCCAGCAGTTTCAAGGGGGCTTCTGTCACAGATACGCAGTATTTT. Protein product: CASSFKGASVTDTQYF.

This clonotype was picked up many times. The V and J genes are TRBV25-1 and TRBJ1-1; D is unclear. Deletions cut 3 bases from V and 1 base from J, with 6 bases between. CDR1 MGHDK and CDR2 SYGVNS come from the germline V gene. This CDR3 contains 13 residues. CDR3 loop: CASSDPWNTEAFF. CDR3 nucleotides: TGTGCCAGCAGTGACCCCTGGAACACTGAAGCTTTCTTT.

This chain uses TRBV20-1 with TRBJ2-1; D remains unclear. Germline CDR1 is DFQATT and CDR2 is SNEGSKA (reference sequence). The V end was cut by 3 bases, the J end by 0 bases, with 9 bases between. This CDR3 contains 14 residues. CDR3 bases: TGCAGTGCTAGGACCCGGAGCTCCTACAATGAGCAGTTCTTC. This codes for CSARTRSSYNEQFF.

This clonotype was seen more than once but under ten times. The rearrangement uses TRBV5-1 and TRBJ1-3; 9 bases line up with TRBD1. With 4 bases clipped from V and 1 base from J, the junction kept 9 bases outside the gene matches. CDR3 length equals 17 residues. The germline gives CDR1 SGHRS, CDR2 YFSETQ. The CDR3 spells CASSLGGTGPSGNTIYF. The DNA of the CDR3 is TGCGCCAGCAGCCTGGGGGGGACAGGGCCTTCTGGAAACACCATATATTTT.

This clonotype came up many times. The J gene is TRBJ1-2, the V gene TRBV6-2 or TRBV6-3, with D uncertain. The length of the CDR3 is 13 residues. The germline V gene has CDR1 MNHEY and CDR2 SVGEGT. V was clipped by 2 bases and J by 4 bases, with 8 bases between them. In DNA form, the CDR3 reads TGTGCCAGCAGTTACGGGAGTGGCTATGGCTACACCTTC. Residues: CASSYGSGYGYTF.

To note about this clonotype: The junction does not match germline at one end; this may be a read error. The chain couples TRBV6-5 to TRBJ1-1, with D maybe TRBD1 (5 bases). Germline values: CDR1 MNHEY, CDR2 SVGAGI. The CDR3 spans 16 residues. The CDR3 spells CASCYAPGAANTEAFF. CDR3 nucleotides: TGTGCCAGCTGTTACGCCCCCGGGGCAGCGAACACTGAAGCTTTCTTT.

The chain joins TRBV11-2 to TRBJ1-3; D unclear. V lost 5 bases to trimming and J lost 3 bases, with 8 bases between them. Germline loops: CDR1 SGHAT, CDR2 FQNNGV. The CDR3 consists of 13 residues. CDR3 loop: CASSRPGGNTIYF. The DNA for the CDR3 is TGTGCCAGCAGCCGTCCCGGTGGAAACACCATATATTTT.

About this clonotype itself: Just one base apart from a much larger clone, this may be a read error. V gene TRBV20-1 combines with J gene TRBJ2-7, with 8 bases that match TRBD1. Germline-derived CDR1 and CDR2 are DFQATT and SNEGSKA (reference sequence). The CDR3 is 12 residues long. CDR3: CSARTGSYEQCF. CDR3 in DNA: TGCAGTGCTCGGACAGGGTCTTACGAGCAGTGCTTC.

Points on this clonotype: A much larger clone lies one base from this, so it may be a read error. This CDR3 fails to terminate in the conserved phenylalanine or tryptophan, so it likely reflects a read error. The chain recombines TRBV6-1 with TRBJ2-7, with D perhaps matching TRBD1 (7 bases). V was trimmed by 1 base and J by 0 bases, leaving 10 bases between them. The CDR3 totals 15 residues. CDR1 is MNHNS, CDR2 SASEGT, per germline. For the CDR3, the DNA is TGTGCCAGCAGTGAAGGACAGGGACTCTCCTACGAGCAGTACTCC. Its translation: CASSEGQGLSYEQYS.

The chain employs TRBV5-1 and TRBJ2-3; the match to TRBD2 covers 7 bases. There are 15 residues in the CDR3. The trim removed 4 bases at V and 2 bases at J, leaving 7 bases unmatched. Looked up from germline, CDR1 is SGHRS and CDR2 is YFSETQ. The CDR3 reads CASSTGTTVTDTQYF. The CDR3, as DNA: TGCGCCAGCAGCACCGGGACTACGGTCACAGATACGCAGTATTTT.

The chain carries TRBV20-1 and TRBJ2-7; D could derive from TRBD1 or TRBD2 (5 bases each). The V gene lost 0 bases and the J gene lost 2 bases, with 11 bases spanning the gap. CDR1 and CDR2 (germline): DFQATT, SNEGSKA (reference sequence). This CDR3 region has 14 residues. CDR3 residues: CSARDPLGAYEQYF. In nucleotides, the CDR3 is TGCAGTGCTAGAGATCCCTTGGGGGCCTACGAGCAGTACTTC.

Ten or more counts support this clonotype. This sequence joins TRBV6-1 and TRBJ2-7, with 7 positions matching TRBD1. V was clipped by 5 bases and J by 5 bases; unmatched bases: 6. There are 13 residues in the CDR3. Germline V CDR1 and CDR2: MNHNS, SASEGT. The chain's CDR3 is CASSRQGWNEQYF. Here the CDR3 DNA reads TGTGCCAGCAGTCGACAGGGTTGGAACGAGCAGTACTTC.

This clonotype was detected only a few times. V is TRBV3-1 and J is TRBJ1-2; D gene ambiguous. The CDR3 covers 13 residues. Between the trimmed V and J ends, which lost 0 bases and 8 bases, there was a span of 10 bases. Germline V gives CDR1 LGHDT, CDR2 YNNKEL (reference sequence). The DNA of the CDR3 is TGTGCCAGCAGCCAAGAAGGGATGAGGGGCTACACCTTC. Its protein product is CASSQEGMRGYTF.